These T cell receptor beta chains were read from a single sample in a study of Ad26.COV2.S vaccination and SARS-CoV-2 variants. Here immunoSEQ multiplex PCR was the method, and the copy in TCRdb shows in-frame clones only, minus some. The sample records a few hundred thousand clones, around 90% being singletons. The sample in question was peripheral blood, obtained in a trial of Ad26.COV2.S vaccine versus placebo. The receptors derive from a person aged 18 to 65 who received the Ad26.COV2.S COVID-19 vaccine or a placebo. CDR3s include the opening cysteine and the closing phenylalanine or tryptophan. A D gene is named only where the DNA matches it firmly. Some rows have no size entry. The others give once, few or many, or a class for an expanded clone.

D: .; size: few; V: TRBV19; length: 15; J: TRBJ2-7; CDR3: CASSTTGGSNYEQYF; DNA: TGTGCCAGTAGTACCACCGGCGGCAGCAACTACGAGCAGTACTTC
D: TRBD1; size: .; V: TRBV6-5; length: 13; J: TRBJ2-5; CDR3: CASKIQGVETQYF; DNA: TGTGCCAGCAAAATTCAGGGGGTGGAGACCCAGTACTTC
D: .; size: .; V: TRBV20-1; length: 14; J: TRBJ1-5; CDR3: CSASKGRGNQPQHF; DNA: TGCAGTGCTAGTAAAGGGCGAGGCAATCAGCCCCAGCATTTT
D: .; size: .; V: TRBV4-2; length: 15; J: TRBJ2-7; CDR3: CASSQVSGASHEQYF; DNA: TGTGCCAGCAGCCAAGTGTCGGGAGCGTCCCACGAGCAGTACTTC
D: .; size: once; V: TRBV5-1; length: 12; J: TRBJ2-1; CDR3: CASSLLANEQFF; DNA: TGCGCCAGCAGCTTACTAGCCAATGAGCAGTTCTTC
D: .; size: .; V: TRBV5-6; length: 17; J: TRBJ2-3; CDR3: CASSLQGLRDYTDTQYF; DNA: TGTGCCAGCAGCTTACAAGGCCTACGCGACTACACAGATACGCAGTATTTT
D: .; size: .; V: TRBV7-9; length: 13; J: TRBJ2-7; CDR3: CASSLGGTYEQYF; DNA: TGTGCCAGCAGCTTAGGCGGAACCTACGAGCAGTACTTC
D: .; size: .; V: TRBV30; length: 13; J: TRBJ2-5; CDR3: CAWGRVMGETQYF; DNA: TGTGCCTGGGGTCGCGTCATGGGGGAGACCCAGTACTTC
D: .; size: .; V: TRBV4-2; length: 12; J: TRBJ2-1; CDR3: CASSHIRDEQFF; DNA: TGTGCCAGCAGCCATATTAGGGATGAGCAGTTCTTC
D: .; size: .; V: TRBV4-3; length: 15; J: TRBJ2-1; CDR3: CASSQDMAPYNEQFF; DNA: TGCGCCAGCAGCCAAGATATGGCTCCTTACAATGAGCAGTTCTTC
D: .; size: .; V: TRBV6-5; length: 14; J: TRBJ2-7; CDR3: CASSYGGPPYEQYF; DNA: TGTGCCAGCAGTTACGGGGGGCCCCCTTACGAGCAGTACTTC
D: .; size: .; V: TRBV10-3; length: 12; J: TRBJ1-3; CDR3: CATGFSGNTIYF; DNA: TGTGCCACCGGGTTTTCTGGAAACACCATATATTTT
D: .; size: .; V: TRBV13; length: 14; J: TRBJ2-7; CDR3: CASSDQGSAYEQYF; DNA: TGTGCCAGCAGCGATCAGGGTTCCGCCTACGAGCAGTACTTC
D: .; size: .; V: TRBV5-5; length: 15; J: TRBJ1-1; CDR3: CASSPGQHVVTEAFF; DNA: TGTGCCAGCAGCCCAGGACAGCATGTTGTCACTGAAGCTTTCTTT
D: TRBD2; size: .; V: TRBV9; length: 15; J: TRBJ2-1; CDR3: CASSSAGESYNEQFF; DNA: TGTGCCAGCAGCTCTGCGGGAGAATCATACAATGAGCAGTTCTTC
D: .; size: .; V: TRBV18; length: 15; J: TRBJ2-7; CDR3: CASSPRGRVGYEQYF; DNA: TGTGCCAGCTCACCACGGGGCAGGGTAGGATACGAGCAGTACTTC
D: TRBD1; size: .; V: TRBV7-9; length: 15; J: TRBJ2-3; CDR3: CASSPTGARGDTQYF; DNA: TGTGCCAGCAGTCCGACAGGGGCCCGGGGGGATACGCAGTATTTT
D: TRBD2; size: .; V: TRBV10-1; length: 16; J: TRBJ2-1; CDR3: CASSESVAGGLNEQFF; DNA: TGCGCCAGCAGTGAGTCGGTAGCGGGAGGGCTAAATGAGCAGTTCTTC
D: .; size: .; V: TRBV30; length: 16; J: TRBJ1-2; CDR3: CAWSPNTLRQAGGYTF; DNA: TGTGCCTGGAGTCCTAATACTTTACGACAGGCAGGAGGCTACACCTTC
D: .; size: .; V: TRBV5-5; length: 14; J: TRBJ1-2; CDR3: CASSLEGRPYGYTF; DNA: TGTGCCAGCAGCTTGGAGGGACGGCCGTATGGCTACACCTTC
D: .; size: .; V: TRBV5-4; length: 13; J: TRBJ2-1; CDR3: CASSFLRGGEQFF; DNA: TGTGCCAGCAGCTTTCTACGCGGAGGTGAGCAGTTCTTC
D: .; size: .; V: TRBV18; length: 15; J: TRBJ1-2; CDR3: CASSPSILETYGYTF; DNA: TGTGCCAGCTCACCATCTATCCTAGAGACTTATGGCTACACCTTC
D: .; size: .; V: TRBV27; length: 16; J: TRBJ2-5; CDR3: CASSPLGQGYKKTQYF; DNA: TGTGCCAGCAGTCCCTTAGGGCAGGGCTACAAAAAGACCCAGTACTTC
D: .; size: .; V: TRBV12-3/TRBV12-4; length: 13; J: TRBJ2-5; CDR3: CASSLGPAETQYF; DNA: TGTGCCAGCAGTTTAGGACCCGCGGAGACCCAGTACTTC
D: TRBD1; size: .; V: TRBV6-2/TRBV6-3; length: 16; J: TRBJ1-4; CDR3: CASSSEDRGTNEKLFF; DNA: TGTGCCAGCAGTTCCGAGGACAGGGGAACTAATGAAAAACTGTTTTTT
D: TRBD2; size: .; V: TRBV10-2; length: 14; J: TRBJ2-7; CDR3: CASSVPSGAYEQYF; DNA: TGCGCCAGCAGTGTCCCTAGCGGTGCCTACGAGCAGTACTTC
D: TRBD2; size: .; V: TRBV10-3; length: 15; J: TRBJ2-5; CDR3: CAIIPSGPGRETQYF; DNA: TGTGCCATCATTCCTAGCGGGCCGGGCCGAGAGACCCAGTACTTC
D: TRBD2; size: .; V: TRBV28; length: 17; J: TRBJ2-1; CDR3: CASSPGTSGRAGDEQFF; DNA: TGTGCCAGCAGTCCCGGGACTAGCGGGAGGGCCGGTGATGAGCAGTTCTTC
D: .; size: .; V: TRBV10-3; length: 13; J: TRBJ1-2; CDR3: CAISESGVYGYTF; DNA: TGTGCCATCAGTGAGTCTGGAGTTTATGGCTACACCTTC
D: .; size: .; V: TRBV5-1; length: 18; J: TRBJ2-2; CDR3: CASSLDRRGSPDTGELFF; DNA: TGCGCCAGCAGCTTGGATCGGCGGGGATCCCCTGACACCGGGGAGCTGTTTTTT
D: .; size: .; V: TRBV25-1; length: 15; J: TRBJ2-5; CDR3: CASSEYRGLGETQYF; DNA: TGTGCCAGCAGTGAATATAGGGGTTTGGGAGAGACCCAGTACTTC
D: .; size: .; V: TRBV6-5; length: 15; J: TRBJ2-7; CDR3: CASSWAGGTGYEQYF; DNA: TGTGCCAGCAGCTGGGCAGGAGGTACGGGGTACGAGCAGTACTTC
D: .; size: .; V: TRBV11-1; length: 16; J: TRBJ1-3; CDR3: CASSAQTGVSGNTIYF; DNA: TGTGCCAGCAGCGCCCAGACAGGCGTCTCTGGAAACACCATATATTTT
D: TRBD1; size: .; V: TRBV6-1; length: 17; J: TRBJ1-2; CDR3: CASSEANKWTGNYGYTF; DNA: TGTGCCAGCAGTGAAGCCAATAAGTGGACAGGCAACTATGGCTACACCTTC
D: TRBD1; size: .; V: TRBV7-9; length: 16; J: TRBJ2-7; CDR3: CASSLVVGTGVNEQYF; DNA: TGTGCCAGCAGCTTAGTAGTCGGGACAGGGGTCAACGAGCAGTACTTC
D: .; size: once; V: TRBV6-2/TRBV6-3; length: 18; J: TRBJ2-1; CDR3: CASSYLEGVFGSYNEQFF; DNA: TGTGCCAGCAGTTACCTCGAGGGGGTCTTCGGATCCTACAATGAGCAGTTCTTC
D: TRBD2; size: once; V: TRBV18; length: 14; J: TRBJ2-7; CDR3: CASSPRGGGYEQYF; DNA: TGTGCCAGCTCACCGCGGGGCGGGGGGTACGAGCAGTACTTC
D: TRBD1; size: .; V: TRBV19; length: 14; J: TRBJ1-2; CDR3: CASRRQGAGYGYTF; DNA: TGTGCCAGTAGAAGACAGGGGGCTGGGTATGGCTACACCTTC
D: .; size: .; V: TRBV5-1; length: 17; J: TRBJ2-7; CDR3: CASSLAVWGLDSYEQYF; DNA: TGCGCCAGCAGCTTGGCTGTCTGGGGACTCGATTCCTACGAGCAGTACTTC
D: TRBD2; size: .; V: TRBV10-3; length: 14; J: TRBJ2-2; CDR3: CAIRTSGNTGELFF; DNA: TGTGCCATCAGGACTAGCGGGAACACCGGGGAGCTGTTTTTT